This T cell receptor (beta chain) was found in a study of blood T cell repertoires in COVID-19. Study summary: The United States, Italy and Spain were the sources of the acute and convalescent COVID-19 samples. From T cells, B-cell-depleted T cells, or PBMCs came the material, which was cDNA or gDNA.

The authors' processing: Nucleated cell number was recorded as an estimate derived from reference gene primer amplification. The repertoire was sequenced with immunoSEQ multiplex PCR; TCRdb's copy has only in-frame clones and lacks some. D and trimming come from the DNA, and the V and J calls and clone size come from that table. Among 77,000 or so clones listed, 70% to 90% were seen once. Per the germline V gene, CDR1 is SGHTA and CDR2 is FQGNSA. The V and J ends lost 5 bases and 6 bases, in that order; junction bases with no gene match: 8. The CDR3 length is 15 residues. The clonotype originates from a middle-aged man with active COVID-19. The chain has TRBV7-2 and TRBJ1-5, with 9 bases aligning to TRBD1. The sample comprised peripheral blood. The CDR3 loop is CASSPRDRVSQPQHF. The CDR3, as DNA: TGTGCCAGCAGCCCCCGGGACAGGGTTTCTCAGCCCCAGCATTTT. Combining the CDR3 with reference TRBV7-2 and TRBJ1-5 gives the whole variable domain GAGVSQSPSNKVTEKGKDVELRCDPISGHTALYWYRQSLGQGLEFLIYFQGNSAPDKSGLPSDRFSAERTGGSVSTLTIQRTQQEDSAVYLCASSPRDRVSQPQHFGDGTRLSIL.